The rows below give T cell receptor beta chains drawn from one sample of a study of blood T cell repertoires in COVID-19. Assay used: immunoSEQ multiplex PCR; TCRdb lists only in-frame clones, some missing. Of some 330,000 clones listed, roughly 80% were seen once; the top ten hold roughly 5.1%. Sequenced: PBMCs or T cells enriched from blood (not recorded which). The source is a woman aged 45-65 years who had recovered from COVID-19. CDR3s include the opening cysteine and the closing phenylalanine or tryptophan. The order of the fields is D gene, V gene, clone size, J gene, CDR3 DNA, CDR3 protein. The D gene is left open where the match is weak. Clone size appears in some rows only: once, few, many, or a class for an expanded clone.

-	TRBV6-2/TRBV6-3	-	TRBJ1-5	TGTGCCAGCAGTTACGCAGGGCCTAGCAATCAGCCCCAGCATTTT	CASSYAGPSNQPQHF
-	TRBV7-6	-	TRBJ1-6	TGTGCCAGCAGCGAAGGGGTTCCTCCTAATTCACCCCTCCACTTT	CASSEGVPPNSPLHF
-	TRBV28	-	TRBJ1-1	TGTGCCAGCAGTTTTATGTCGGGGGGGGAAGCTTTCTTT	CASSFMSGGEAFF
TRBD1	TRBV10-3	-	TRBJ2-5	TGTGCCATCAGGGGGACAGAGAAGACCCAGTACTTC	CAIRGTEKTQYF
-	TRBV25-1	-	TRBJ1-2	TGTGCCAGCAGTGAGTTGAGTTTTGGGCGTACCTTTATCTATGGCTACACCTTC	CASSELSFGRTFIYGYTF
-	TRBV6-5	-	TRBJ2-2	TGTGCCAGCAGCCCGGGACTTTACACCGGGGAGCTGTTTTTT	CASSPGLYTGELFF
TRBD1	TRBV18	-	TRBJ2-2	TGTGCCAGCTCACTACTCACAGGGGACACCGGGGAGCTGTTTTTT	CASSLLTGDTGELFF
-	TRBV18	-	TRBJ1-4	TGTGCCAGCTCACCAGGCGGGGGGAATGAAAAACTGTTTTTT	CASSPGGGNEKLFF
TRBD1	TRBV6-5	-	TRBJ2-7	TGTGCCAGCAACCGGGACAGGGCTTCCTACGAGCAGTACTTC	CASNRDRASYEQYF
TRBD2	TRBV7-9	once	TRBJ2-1	TGTGCCAGCAGCTTAGCGGGAGGGTACAATGAGCAGTTCTTC	CASSLAGGYNEQFF
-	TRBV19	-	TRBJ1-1	TGTGCCAGTAGTATAAGTCCAGGCGCGAACACTGAAGCTTTCTTT	CASSISPGANTEAFF
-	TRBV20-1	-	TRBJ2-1	TGCAGTGCTAGTAAGCAGCAGGGACATCGAGGAGAGCAGTTCTTC	CSASKQQGHRGEQFF
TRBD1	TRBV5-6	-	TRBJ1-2	TGTGCCAGCAGCTGGGACAGGGGATTGGACTACACCTTC	CASSWDRGLDYTF
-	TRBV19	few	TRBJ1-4	TGTGCCAGTAGTATCAATACAGGGAAGTCAACTAATGAAAAACTGTTTTTT	CASSINTGKSTNEKLFF
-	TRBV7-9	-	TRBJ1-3	TGTGCCAGCAGCCTCCATGGGGAGCTACTCTCTGGAAACACCATATATTTT	CASSLHGELLSGNTIYF
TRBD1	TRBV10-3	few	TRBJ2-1	TGTGCCATCAGTGAAGGGACAGCGTACAATGAGCAGTTCTTC	CAISEGTAYNEQFF
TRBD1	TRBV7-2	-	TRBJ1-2	TGTGCCAGCAGCCGCTGGGACAGAGCTAACTATGGCTACACCTTC	CASSRWDRANYGYTF
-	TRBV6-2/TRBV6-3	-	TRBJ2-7	TGTGCCAGCAGTTACCCTACGGGGAGCGCAAACTCCTACGAGCAGTACTTC	CASSYPTGSANSYEQYF